This passage covers 27 T cell receptor beta chains from one sample sequenced in a study of CD8+CD57+ T cells in acquired aplastic anemia. TCR beta VDJ combinations and CDR3 sequences were profiled from genomic DNA. Each CDR3 protein gets one entry after TCRdb re-called the reads with MiXCR. The table has about 190,000 distinct CDR3 sequences, 64% seen once. The sample consisted of sorted CD4+, CD8+, or CD8+CD57+ T cells (not recorded which) from PBMCs. The origin of the receptors is a human donor with severe aplastic anemia or a healthy control (not recorded which).

Points on this clonotype: The junction shows a germline mismatch at one end, possibly a read error. The chain couples TRBV7-2 to TRBJ1-5, with D possibly TRBD1 on 5 matching bases. The germline CDR1 and CDR2 sequences are SGHTA and FQGNSA. The CDR3 contains 15 residues. The CDR3 spells CASSQEWTRNQPQHF. The CDR3 region has the DNA TGCGCCAGCAGCCAAGAATGGACACGCAATCAGCCCCAGCATTTT.

The V call is TRBV5-1, the J call TRBJ2-5, with 8 bases matching TRBD2. The J call may not be correct, given that the DNA end is closer to TRBJ2-1. This CDR3 comprises 15 residues. In germline, CDR1 is SGHRS, CDR2 YFSETQ. The CDR3 region has the DNA TGCGCCAGCAGCTTGGACAGCGGGAGCGGTAAGACCCAGTTCTTC. Protein sequence: CASSLDSGSGKTQFF.

This clonotype has only a few counts. The chain combines TRBV15 with TRBJ2-1, with 7 bases lining up with TRBD2. This CDR3 has 16 residues. The germline gives CDR1 LNHNV, CDR2 YYDKDF (reference sequence). V gave up 1 base and J gave up 12 bases; unmatched junction bases: 15. CDR3 loop: CATSRAGILTSAGQFF. CDR3 bases: TGTGCCACCAGCAGAGCTGGGATACTTACTAGCGCGGGGCAGTTCTTC.

CDR3 in DNA: TGCGCCAGCAGTGAAAGGGGGTACAATGAGCAGTTCTTC. Its protein is CASSERGYNEQFF. V gene TRBV10-1 combines with J gene TRBJ2-1; D perhaps matches TRBD1 (6 bases). CDR3 length: 13 amino acids. CDR1 and CDR2 from the germline V gene are WNHNN and SYGVQD (reference sequence). V lost 3 bases, J lost 4 bases, and 7 bases lay in between.

This clonotype appeared a few times. This sequence joins TRBV5-6 and TRBJ2-7; the D call may be TRBD1 or TRBD2 (5 bases each). V lost 4 bases to trimming and J lost 3 bases, with 14 bases between them. From germline, CDR1 is SGHDT and CDR2 YYEEEE. There are 14 residues in the CDR3. The CDR3: CASSLGGGYYEQYF. The CDR3 region has the DNA TGTGCCAGCAGCCTGGGTGGGGGATACTACGAGCAGTACTTC. Supplemented by reference TRBV5-6 and TRBJ2-7, the full variable domain reads DAGVTQSPTHLIKTRGQQVTLRCSPKSGHDTVSWYQQALGQGPQFIFQYYEEEERQRGNFPDRFSGHQFPNYSSELNVNALLLGDSALYLCASSLGGGYYEQYFGPGTRLTVT.

The V call is TRBV20-1, the J call TRBJ2-7, with D possibly matching TRBD1 (6 bases). The length of the CDR3 is 15 residues. The V gene lost 2 bases and the J gene lost 2 bases, with 16 bases spanning the gap. Per germline, CDR1 DFQATT and CDR2 SNEGSKA (reference sequence). Here the CDR3 DNA reads TGCAGTGCTAGACCCCCTCAGCCAGGGGCCTACGAGCAGTACTTC. Residues: CSARPPQPGAYEQYF.

The V call is TRBV7-9, the J call TRBJ2-2, with 9 positions matching TRBD2. This CDR3 spans 16 amino acids. V lost 3 bases to trimming and J lost 0 bases; unmatched junction nucleotides: 2. Germline V gene lookup returns CDR1 SEHNR and CDR2 FQNEAQ (reference sequence). CDR3 DNA sequence: TGTGCCAGCAGCTTCAGACTAGCGGCGAACACCGGGGAGCTGTTTTTT. As protein: CASSFRLAANTGELFF.

This sequence joins TRBV20-1 and TRBJ2-7; TRBD1 is a possible D gene (6 bases). V lost 0 bases and J 5 bases, leaving 17 bases between the germline ends. CDR3 length: 15 residues. Germline V gene lookup returns CDR1 DFQATT and CDR2 SNEGSKA (reference sequence). For the CDR3, the DNA is TGCAGTGCTAGAGATCCTCGGCAGGGGTTCCACGAGCAGTACTTC. Translated, it gives CSARDPRQGFHEQYF.

This clonotype appeared a few times. The chain joins TRBV7-9 to TRBJ2-7, with D unclear. The CDR3 consists of 14 residues. V gave up 5 bases and J gave up 0 bases, with 11 bases separating them. Germline CDR1 reads SEHNR; CDR2 reads FQNEAQ (reference sequence). The CDR3 loop is CASSLYGNSYEQYF. The CDR3 coding sequence is TGTGCCAGCAGCCTCTACGGCAACTCCTACGAGCAGTACTTC. Filled out from reference TRBV7-9 and TRBJ2-7, the complete variable domain reads DTGVSQNPRHKITKRGQNVTFRCDPISEHNRLYWYRQTLGQGPEFLTYFQNEAQLEKSRLLSDRFSAERPKGSFSTLEIQRTEQGDSAMYLCASSLYGNSYEQYFGPGTRLTVT.

Here the CDR3 DNA reads TGCGCCAGCAGCGCAACTAGCGGGAGAGTGGTTGAGCAGTTCTTC. It yields the protein CASSATSGRVVEQFF. V usage is TRBV5-1 and J usage is TRBJ2-1; 11 nucleotides line up with TRBD2. This CDR3 is built from 15 residues. V lost 4 bases to trimming and J lost 9 bases; unmatched junction nucleotides: 9. Germline loops: CDR1 SGHRS, CDR2 YFSETQ. The variable domain in full, with the rest retrieved from reference TRBV5-1 and TRBJ2-1, is KAGVTQTPRYLIKTRGQQVTLSCSPISGHRSVSWYQQTPGQGLQFLFEYFSETQRNKGNFPGRFSGRQFSNSRSEMNVSTLELGDSALYLCASSATSGRVVEQFFGPGTRLTVL.

There are a few counts of this clonotype. The V and J genes are TRBV20-1 and TRBJ1-1; D not certain. The CDR3 loop spans 14 amino acids. Trimming pared 3 bases from V and 1 base from J, leaving 12 bases between. Germline V lookup: CDR1 DFQATT, CDR2 SNEGSKA (reference sequence). The CDR3 reads CSARAGSQNTEAFF. In nucleotides, the CDR3 is TGCAGTGCTAGGGCCGGAAGTCAGAACACTGAAGCTTTCTTT.

V and J are TRBV7-9 and TRBJ2-1; 10 positions agree with TRBD2. Germline assignment: CDR1 SEHNR and CDR2 FQNEAQ (reference sequence). Germline trimming cut 5 bases from V and 0 bases from J; bases unmatched to any gene: 16. The CDR3 loop spans 20 amino acids. As DNA, the CDR3 is TGTGCCAGCAGCCAAACTACTAGCGGGGTCGTTGAGAGCTCCTACAATGAGCAGTTCTTC. This sequence encodes CASSQTTSGVVESSYNEQFF.

The rearrangement joins TRBV7-9 to TRBJ2-7; 11 bases map to TRBD1. CDR3 length: 15 residues. V was pared by 3 bases and J by 5 bases, with 6 bases of the junction left unmatched. Germline values: CDR1 SEHNR, CDR2 FQNEAQ (reference sequence). This chain's CDR3 is CASSFRDRGDNEQYF. CDR3 nucleotide sequence: TGTGCCAGCAGCTTCCGGGACAGGGGGGATAACGAGCAGTACTTC.

The genes are TRBV5-1 and TRBJ1-6; the D gene is possibly TRBD1 (6 bases). Trimming removed 4 bases at V and 11 bases at J, with 16 bases between. Germline CDR1 SGHRS, CDR2 YFSETQ. The CDR3 has 14 residues. CDR3 protein: CASSGDIQTAPLHF. CDR3 in DNA: TGCGCCAGCAGCGGGGACATCCAAACTGCACCCCTCCACTTT. The complete variable domain, with remaining parts taken from reference TRBV5-1 and TRBJ1-6, reads KAGVTQTPRYLIKTRGQQVTLSCSPISGHRSVSWYQQTPGQGLQFLFEYFSETQRNKGNFPGRFSGRQFSNSRSEMNVSTLELGDSALYLCASSGDIQTAPLHFGNGTRLTVT.

The V call is TRBV20-1, the J call TRBJ2-1; TRBD2 is a possible D gene (6 bases). This CDR3 is 14 amino acids long. Germline V gene data show CDR1 as DFQATT and CDR2 as SNEGSKA (reference sequence). The V and J ends lost 3 bases and 6 bases respectively, with 15 bases between them. The CDR3 bases are TGCAGTGCTAGTTTGCGGGGCCCCGGCAATGAGCAGTTCTTC. This gives the protein CSASLRGPGNEQFF.

J is TRBJ1-1 and V is TRBV7-2; no definite D call. Trimming stripped 3 bases from V and 4 bases from J, with 9 bases between. Germline loops: CDR1 SGHTA, CDR2 FQGNSA. This CDR3 is built from 13 residues. The CDR3 loop is CASSFKAGTEAFF. The CDR3, as DNA: TGTGCCAGCAGCTTCAAGGCTGGCACTGAAGCTTTCTTT.

The chain couples TRBV15 to TRBJ2-5; 15 bases fit TRBD2. Trimming cost V 5 bases and J 4 bases; bases outside gene matches: 5. Germline CDR1 LNHNV, CDR2 YYDKDF (reference sequence). The CDR3 is made up of 16 amino acids. The CDR3 DNA sequence: TGTGCCACCAGCGCACGGACTAGCGGGGGGGCAGAGACCCAGTACTTC. Its translation: CATSARTSGGAETQYF.

The rearrangement joins TRBV10-2 to TRBJ2-5; 8 bases agree with TRBD2. Per germline, CDR1 WSHSY and CDR2 SAAADI. The CDR3 has 14 amino acids. V lost 6 bases and J lost 4; bases outside the gene matches: 7. In DNA, the CDR3 is TGCGCCAGCAGGGCTATCGGGGGGGGAGAGACCCAGTACTTC. Encoded protein: CASRAIGGGETQYF.

The chain carries TRBV7-9 and TRBJ2-7; D gene unclear. CDR1 SEHNR and CDR2 FQNEAQ come from the germline V gene (reference sequence). This CDR3 has 12 residues. V was clipped by 5 bases and J by 2 bases, with 7 bases between them. CDR3 nucleotides: TGTGCCAGCAGCCAAAACACCTACGAGCAGTACTTC. It specifies CASSQNTYEQYF.

Comment on this clonotype: Mismatch with germline at one junction end may stem from a read error. V and J are TRBV15 and TRBJ1-4, with D tentatively TRBD1 (6 bases). The germline V gene has CDR1 LNHNV and CDR2 YYDKDF (reference sequence). This CDR3 contains 12 residues. The CDR3 bases are TGTGCCACTAGGGGGGATAATGGAAAACTGTTTTTT. Translating gives CATRGDNGKLFF.

The chain combines TRBV5-1 with TRBJ2-7, with 9 nucleotides matching TRBD2. The length of the CDR3 is 15 residues. Germline lookup yields CDR1 SGHRS and CDR2 YFSETQ. The J segment lost 2 bases and the V segment lost 4 bases, leaving 7 bases of the junction unmatched. The CDR3 DNA is TGCGCCAGCAGCGCGGGGGGGGACCCTACCTACGAGCAGTACTTC. Its protein product is CASSAGGDPTYEQYF.

The chain employs TRBV7-8 and TRBJ2-1; no definite D call. This CDR3 contains 13 residues. CDR1 is SGHVS and CDR2 is FQNEAQ in the germline V gene. The V end lost 3 bases, the J end lost 0 bases, and 3 bases lay between the germline ends. The CDR3, as DNA: TGTGCCAGCAGCTTCGACTCCTACAATGAGCAGTTCTTC. Translated, it gives CASSFDSYNEQFF. The complete variable domain, with remaining parts taken from reference TRBV7-8 and TRBJ2-1, reads GAGVSQSPRYKVAKRGQDVALRCDPISGHVSLFWYQQALGQGPEFLTYFQNEAQLDKSGLPSDRFFAERPEGSVSTLKIQRTQQEDSAVYLCASSFDSYNEQFFGPGTRLTVL.

This clonotype was picked up many times. V usage is TRBV6-2 or TRBV6-3 and J usage is TRBJ1-1; a weak D match, TRBD1 (5 bases). The V gene lost 4 bases and the J gene lost 6 bases, with 9 bases spanning the gap. The CDR3 sequence is 12 residues long. Germline CDR1 reads MNHEY; CDR2 reads SVGEGT. Written as DNA, the CDR3 is TGTGCCAGCAGTTGGGAGGGGCCTGAAGCTTTCTTT. Protein sequence: CASSWEGPEAFF.

This clonotype was seen a few times. The V gene is TRBV15, the J gene TRBJ1-2; D uncertain. Germline values: CDR1 LNHNV, CDR2 YYDKDF (reference sequence). V was cut by 4 bases and J by 4 bases, with 13 bases left in between. The CDR3 covers 14 residues. In nucleotides, the CDR3 is TGTGCCACCAGCACCTCGCCAGGAGGCTATGGCTACACCTTC. Protein sequence: CATSTSPGGYGYTF.

This rearrangement joins TRBV6-1 to TRBJ2-1; the D call may be TRBD1 or TRBD2 (5 bases each). The V gene lost 7 bases and the J gene lost 9 bases, with 13 bases spanning the gap. The CDR3 runs to 12 residues. Looked up from germline, CDR1 is MNHNS and CDR2 is SASEGT. The CDR3 region is CASMDWGTEQFF. DNA for the CDR3: TGTGCCAGCATGGATTGGGGGACTGAGCAGTTCTTC.

Remarks on this clonotype: It is likely a read error, because the conserved phenylalanine at the end of the CDR3 is missing. The chain couples TRBV20-1 to TRBJ1-2; D ambiguous. Germline V gene lookup returns CDR1 DFQATT and CDR2 SNEGSKA (reference sequence). V gave up 3 bases and J gave up 3 bases, with 11 bases separating them. The CDR3 runs 13 residues. In DNA form, the CDR3 reads TGCAGTGCTAGCTACACGGAGGACTATGGCTACACCCTC. Translated: CSASYTEDYGYTL.

V gene TRBV2 combines with J gene TRBJ2-3; no definite D call. V was pared by 11 bases and J by 6 bases, with 15 bases between. CDR1 SNHLY and CDR2 FYNNEI come from the germline V gene. This CDR3 contains 12 residues. CDR3 DNA: TGTGCCGGCCGTGGGGTTGGGGATACGCAGTATTTT. Translated: CAGRGVGDTQYF.